This TCR beta chain was identified during a study of T-cell reconstitution after alpha-beta-depleted transplantation in children. Preparation of the TCRbeta library involved a method that used unique molecular identifiers. MiXCR was run by TCRdb on the PCR reads, yielding one entry per CDR3 protein. The sample includes a few hundred thousand distinct CDR3 sequences, roughly 30% of them seen just once. Remarks on this clonotype: Its antigen remains unknown.

Study outcomes and limitations: The main origin of T-cell counts and diversity one year after transplant was newly produced T cells. Diversity of TCRbeta at day 60 was high in some patients, arising from surviving recipient T cells and thymic progenitors. Where alpha-beta T cells came from about two months after transplant was reportedly several hundred expanded graft clones.

The V gene's germline CDR1 is SGHAT and CDR2 FQDESV (reference sequence). CDR3 length equals 15 residues. V lost 4 bases, J lost 4 bases, and 15 bases lay in between. The sequence was collected from a boy less than two years old with Wiskott-Aldrich syndrome, due to receive a stem cell transplant. The sample here was PBMCs, taken before TCRalphabeta/CD19-depleted stem cell transplant. The chain recombines TRBV11-1 with TRBJ2-3, with D possibly TRBD2 on 6 matching bases. The CDR3, as DNA: TGTGCCAGCAGCTCAGCGACTAGATTGTCAGATACGCAGTATTTT. As protein: CASSSATRLSDTQYF.